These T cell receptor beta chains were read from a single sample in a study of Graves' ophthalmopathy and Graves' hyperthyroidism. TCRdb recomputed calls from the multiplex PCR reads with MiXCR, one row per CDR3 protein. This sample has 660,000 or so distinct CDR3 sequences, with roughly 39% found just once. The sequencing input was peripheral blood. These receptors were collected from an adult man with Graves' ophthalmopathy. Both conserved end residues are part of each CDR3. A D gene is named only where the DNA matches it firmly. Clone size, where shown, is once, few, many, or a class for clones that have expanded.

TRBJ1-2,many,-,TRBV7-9,CASSFSGLNYGYTF,TGTGCCAGCAGCTTTTCCGGCCTAAACTATGGCTACACCTTC
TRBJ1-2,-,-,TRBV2,CASSVLSYGYTF,TGTGCCAGCAGTGTTTTGTCCTATGGCTACACCTTC
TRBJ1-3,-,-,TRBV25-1,CASSDPGAGDTIYF,TGTGCCAGCAGTGATCCCGGGGCAGGGGACACCATATATTTT
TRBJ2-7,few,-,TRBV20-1,CSARGGDGKSYEQYF,TGCAGTGCTAGAGGTGGGGACGGTAAATCCTACGAGCAGTACTTC
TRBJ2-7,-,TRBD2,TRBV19,CASTGLANEQYF,TGTGCCAGCACCGGACTAGCGAACGAGCAGTACTTC
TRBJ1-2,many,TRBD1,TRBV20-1,CSARRTGGSYGYTF,TGCAGTGCTAGGCGGACAGGGGGCTCCTATGGCTACACCTTC
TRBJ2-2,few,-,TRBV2,CASSFGQGGGGELFF,TGTGCCAGCAGTTTCGGGCAGGGAGGAGGCGGGGAGCTGTTTTTT
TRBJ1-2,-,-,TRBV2,CASSPPRQVNYGYTF,TGTGCCAGCTCACCACCGAGGCAGGTCAACTATGGCTACACCTTC
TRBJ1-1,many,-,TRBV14,CASSRYHGSMNTEAFF,TGTGCCAGCAGCCGATATCATGGGAGCATGAACACTGAAGCTTTCTTT
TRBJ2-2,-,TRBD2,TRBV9,CASSATSGRGFRELFF,TGTGCCAGCAGCGCCACTAGCGGCCGGGGTTTCCGGGAGCTGTTTTTT
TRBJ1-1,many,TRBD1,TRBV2,CASSENGQGYTEAFF,TGTGCCAGCAGTGAAAATGGACAGGGGTACACTGAAGCTTTCTTT
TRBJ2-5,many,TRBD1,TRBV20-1,CSASPRDRGLETQYF,TGCAGTGCCAGCCCCCGGGACAGGGGTTTGGAGACCCAGTACTTC
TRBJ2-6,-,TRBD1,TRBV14,CASSLRDRGSGANVLTF,TGTGCCAGCAGCCTCAGGGACAGGGGCTCTGGGGCCAACGTCCTGACTTTC
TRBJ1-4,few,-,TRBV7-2,CASSFGRGGANEKLFF,TGTGCCAGCAGCTTTGGAAGGGGAGGAGCTAATGAAAAACTGTTTTTT
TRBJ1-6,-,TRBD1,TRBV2,CASRRDRRPLHF,TGTGCCAGCAGGCGGGACAGGCGGCCCCTCCACTTT
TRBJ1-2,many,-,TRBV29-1,CSVPLGNYGYTF,TGCAGCGTTCCGCTAGGGAACTATGGCTACACCTTC
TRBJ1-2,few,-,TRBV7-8,CASSEYPLYGYTF,TGTGCCAGCAGCGAGTACCCCCTCTATGGCTACACCTTC
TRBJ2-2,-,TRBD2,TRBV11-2,CASSLGGGVNTGELFF,TGTGCCAGCAGCTTAGGCGGGGGAGTGAACACCGGGGAGCTGTTTTTT
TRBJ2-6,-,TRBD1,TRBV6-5,CASSYYGTVVSGANVLTF,TGTGCCAGCAGTTATTACGGGACAGTAGTTTCTGGGGCCAACGTCCTGACTTTC
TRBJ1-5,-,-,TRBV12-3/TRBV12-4,CASSGVPSNQPQHF,TGTGCCAGCAGTGGGGTACCGAGCAATCAGCCCCAGCATTTT
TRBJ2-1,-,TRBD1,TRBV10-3,CAITDRVGGNEQFF,TGTGCCATCACCGACAGGGTTGGGGGCAATGAGCAGTTCTTC
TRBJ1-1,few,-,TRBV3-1,CASSPPGPNTEAFF,TGTGCCAGCAGCCCACCGGGCCCAAACACTGAAGCTTTCTTT
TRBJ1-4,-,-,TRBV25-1,CASSQEPGRGNEKLFF,TGTGCCAGCAGCCAGGAGCCGGGACGGGGGAATGAAAAACTGTTTTTT
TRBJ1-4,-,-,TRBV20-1,CSASSMTDLNEKLFF,TGCAGTGCTAGCTCCATGACAGACCTCAATGAAAAACTGTTTTTT
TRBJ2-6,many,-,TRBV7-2,CASSLEPSSGANVLTF,TGTGCCAGCAGCTTAGAGCCAAGCTCTGGGGCCAACGTCCTGACTTTC
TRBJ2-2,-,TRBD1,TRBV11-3,CASTKQGGGTGELFF,TGTGCCAGCACCAAACAGGGGGGTGGCACCGGGGAGCTGTTTTTT
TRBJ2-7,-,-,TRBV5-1,CASSAANPYEQYF,TGCGCCAGCAGCGCTGCGAATCCCTACGAGCAGTACTTC
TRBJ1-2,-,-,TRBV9,CASSVSGDFSNYGYTF,TGTGCCAGCAGCGTTAGTGGGGACTTCTCTAACTATGGCTACACCTTC